This T cell receptor (beta chain) emerged from a study of identifying expanded T cells in peripheral blood. About this clone: As yet, its antigen is unknown.

The CDR3 spans 15 residues. In germline, CDR1 is LNHDA, CDR2 SQIVND (reference sequence). The V end lost 6 bases, the J end lost 5 bases, and 16 bases lay between the germline ends. Overall study results and limits: Variance in clone template counts between approximately two-week samples significantly increased with total template count across all healthy donors.

Libraries were prepared by immunoSEQ multiplex PCR; TCRdb keeps only in-frame clonotypes and omits some of them. The sample contains about 130,000 clones, roughly 90% of which appear only once. Collection occurred without any documented infections or immune events in donors. Input material: blood. V is TRBV19 and J is TRBJ1-4; possible D gene TRBD1, 5 bases. This clonotype was obtained from a person aged 18 to 75 in good health. CDR3 nucleotide sequence: TGTGCCAGTAGCCTGTTGACAGCGTCGAATGAAAAACTGTTTTTT. Translation gives CASSLLTASNEKLFF. Using reference TRBV19 and TRBJ1-4 for the parts outside the CDR3, the full variable domain is DGGITQSPKYLFRKEGQNVTLSCEQNLNHDAMYWYRQDPGQGLRLIYYSQIVNDFQKGDIAEGYSVSREKKESFPLTVTSAQKNPTAFYLCASSLLTASNEKLFFGSGTQLSVL.